This T cell receptor (beta chain) came from a study of T-cell reconstitution after alpha-beta-depleted transplantation in children. This CDR3 has 14 amino acids. V shed 4 bases and J shed 5 bases, with 11 bases lying between them. As it was prepared, the TCRbeta library received unique molecular identifiers. Via MiXCR, TCRdb re-called the PCR reads, giving one row per CDR3 protein. In the table there are around 680,000 distinct CDR3 sequences, approximately 16% of which are singletons. The chain carries TRBV12-3 or TRBV12-4 and TRBJ2-2, with D perhaps TRBD2 (7 bases). The material sequenced was PBMCs from the stem cell graft donor, taken from the stem cell graft. The receptor comes from a human donor who donated a stem cell graft to a child with acute myeloid leukemia. CDR3 amino acids: CASSWGGRTGELFF. The CDR3 DNA reads as TGTGCCAGCAGTTGGGGGGGGCGAACCGGGGAGCTGTTTTTT.